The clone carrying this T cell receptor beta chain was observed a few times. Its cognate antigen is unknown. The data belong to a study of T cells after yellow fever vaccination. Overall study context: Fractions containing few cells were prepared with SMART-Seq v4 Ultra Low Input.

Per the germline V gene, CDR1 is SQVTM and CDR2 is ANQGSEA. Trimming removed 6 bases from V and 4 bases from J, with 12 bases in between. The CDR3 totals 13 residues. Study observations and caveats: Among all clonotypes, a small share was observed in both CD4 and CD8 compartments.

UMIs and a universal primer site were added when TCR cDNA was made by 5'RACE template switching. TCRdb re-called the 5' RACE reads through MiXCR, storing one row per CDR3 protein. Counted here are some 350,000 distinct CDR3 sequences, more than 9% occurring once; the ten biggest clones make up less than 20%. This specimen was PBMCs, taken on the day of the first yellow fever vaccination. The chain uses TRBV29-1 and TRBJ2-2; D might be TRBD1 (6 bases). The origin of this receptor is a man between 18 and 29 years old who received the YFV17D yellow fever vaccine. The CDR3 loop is CSVLDRSTGELFF. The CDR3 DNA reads TGCAGCGTCCTTGACAGGTCCACCGGGGAGCTGTTTTTT.